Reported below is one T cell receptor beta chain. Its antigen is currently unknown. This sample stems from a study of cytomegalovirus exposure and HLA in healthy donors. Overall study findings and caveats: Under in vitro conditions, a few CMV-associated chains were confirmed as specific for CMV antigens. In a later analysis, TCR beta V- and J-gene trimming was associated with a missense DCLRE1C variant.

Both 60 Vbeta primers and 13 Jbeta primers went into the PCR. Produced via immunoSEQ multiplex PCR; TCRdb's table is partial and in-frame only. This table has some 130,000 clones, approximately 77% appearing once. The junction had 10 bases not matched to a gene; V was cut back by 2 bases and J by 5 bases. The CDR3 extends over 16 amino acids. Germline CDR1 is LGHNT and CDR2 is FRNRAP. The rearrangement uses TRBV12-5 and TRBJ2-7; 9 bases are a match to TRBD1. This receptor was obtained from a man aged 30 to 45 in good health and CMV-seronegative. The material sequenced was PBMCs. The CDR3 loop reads CASGLSLGRQGDEQYF. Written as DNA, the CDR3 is TGTGCTAGTGGTTTGTCTCTTGGGAGACAGGGGGACGAGCAGTACTTC.